Listed here are 9 T cell receptor beta chains from one sample, sequenced in a study of CD8 T cells in Susac syndrome. The RNA input was about 0.5 to 1 ug, and it was reverse transcribed with random hexamers. TCRdb called the immunoSEQ multiplex PCR reads again in MiXCR, with one record for every CDR3 protein. The sample includes 250,000 to 300,000 distinct CDR3 sequences, 85% of them seen just once. The sample comprised CD8+ T cells from PBMCs. The receptors were sampled from a human donor with multiple sclerosis.

The table lists this clonotype with a count of one. The V call is TRBV12-3 or TRBV12-4, the J call TRBJ2-3, with unresolved D. This CDR3 comprises 13 residues. Trimming took 1 base from V and 6 from J, leaving 8 bases between them. In DNA form, the CDR3 reads TGTGCCAGCAGTTTAGAGGGTCGGGATACGCAGTATTTT. Amino acid sequence: CASSLEGRDTQYF.

The sample holds a few counts of this clonotype. The V call is TRBV10-3, the J call TRBJ2-1; 8 bases are shared with TRBD2. Germline trimming cut 2 bases from V and 6 bases from J; bases unmatched to any gene: 3. This CDR3 spans 14 amino acids. Germline CDR1 is ENHRY and CDR2 is SYGVKD. The CDR3, as DNA: TGTGCCATCAGTGAGGGGCTAGCGGGCAATGAGCAGTTCTTC. Translated: CAISEGLAGNEQFF.

The chain joins TRBV3-1 to TRBJ2-1; the D gene is possibly TRBD2 (5 bases). The CDR3 runs to 16 residues. Germline loops: CDR1 LGHDT, CDR2 YNNKEL (reference sequence). Trimming cost V 0 bases and J 4 bases, with 13 bases left between them. The CDR3 region is CASSQDSPGTYNEQFF. CDR3 nucleotide sequence: TGTGCCAGCAGCCAAGATAGTCCGGGAACGTACAATGAGCAGTTCTTC.

The V and J genes are TRBV7-8 and TRBJ1-5; D may be TRBD1 (5 bases). With 5 bases removed from V and 6 bases from J, the gap between germline ends came to 20 bases. The CDR3 contains 16 residues. Germline assignment: CDR1 SGHVS and CDR2 FQNEAQ. The CDR3 protein is CASSKGGGVERQPQHF. DNA for the CDR3: TGTGCCAGCAGCAAAGGCGGGGGGGTTGAGCGTCAGCCCCAGCATTTT.

The V gene is TRBV20-1, the J gene TRBJ2-3, with D possibly matching TRBD2 (6 bases). The ends were cut back, 6 bases at V and 12 bases at J, with 22 bases in the middle. Germline CDR1 and CDR2: DFQATT and SNEGSKA (reference sequence). This CDR3 is built from 13 residues. The CDR3: CSAPSASAGVQYF. CDR3 bases: TGCAGTGCCCCCTCTGCTAGCGCTGGTGTTCAGTATTTT.

The gene calls are TRBV7-9 and TRBJ2-7; D is perhaps TRBD1 (6 bases). This CDR3 has 14 amino acids. V dropped 2 bases and J dropped 3 bases, with 11 bases sitting between them. CDR1 is SEHNR and CDR2 is FQNEAQ in the germline V gene (reference sequence). CDR3 coding DNA: TGTGCCAGCAGCTTATCGGGACACCTCTACGAGCAGTACTTC. This sequence encodes CASSLSGHLYEQYF.

CDR3 bases: TGTGCCAGCAGCTTAGCGACAGGGATGCAGTACAATGAGCAGTTCTTC. It encodes CASSLATGMQYNEQFF. The V gene is TRBV7-9, the J gene TRBJ2-1; 7 nucleotides align to TRBD1. This CDR3 has 16 amino acids. V was pared by 0 bases and J by 4 bases, with 6 bases of the junction left unmatched. The germline CDR1 and CDR2 sequences are SEHNR and FQNEAQ (reference sequence).

V is TRBV6-2 or TRBV6-3 and J is TRBJ2-3, with no clear D. This CDR3 spans 14 amino acids. Germline CDR1 and CDR2: MNHEY and SVGEGT. V lost 0 bases to trimming and J lost 0 bases, with 4 bases between them. The CDR3 nucleotides are TGTGCCAGCAGTTACTCGATTAGCACAGATACGCAGTATTTT. Its protein is CASSYSISTDTQYF.

The rearrangement uses TRBV28 and TRBJ2-7, with a weak D call TRBD1 (5 bases). V shed 2 bases and J shed 2 bases, with 10 bases lying between them. Germline-derived CDR1 and CDR2 are MDHEN and SYDVKM. The CDR3 is 14 residues long. This chain's CDR3 is CASSLQGPTYEQYF. Written as DNA, the CDR3 is TGTGCCAGCAGTTTACAGGGCCCGACCTACGAGCAGTACTTC.